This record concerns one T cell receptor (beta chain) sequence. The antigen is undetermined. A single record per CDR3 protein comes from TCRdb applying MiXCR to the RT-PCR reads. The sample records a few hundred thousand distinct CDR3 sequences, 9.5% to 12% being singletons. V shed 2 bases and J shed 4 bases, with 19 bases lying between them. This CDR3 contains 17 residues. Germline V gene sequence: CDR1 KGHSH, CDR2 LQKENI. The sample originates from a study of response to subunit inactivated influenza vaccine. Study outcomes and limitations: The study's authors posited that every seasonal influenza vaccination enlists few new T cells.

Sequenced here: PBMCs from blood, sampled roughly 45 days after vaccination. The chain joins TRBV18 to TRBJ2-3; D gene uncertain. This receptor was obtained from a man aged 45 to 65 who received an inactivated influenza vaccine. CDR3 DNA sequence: TGTGCCAGCTCACCAGTGGTTACAACTCCCGGGCCAGATACGCAGTATTTT. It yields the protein CASSPVVTTPGPDTQYF.